This T cell receptor (beta chain) was sequenced in a study of blood T cell repertoires in COVID-19. As for the study in general: The origin of the acute and convalescent COVID-19 samples was the United States, Italy and Spain. T cells, B-cell-depleted T cells, or PBMCs supplied cDNA or gDNA.

Authors' data handling: Reference gene primer amplification gave nucleated cell count estimates. The table came from immunoSEQ multiplex PCR; TCRdb's copy has only in-frame clones and leaves some out. The DNA gave D and trimming, while V, J and clone size come from that table. The sample carries 140,000 to 150,000 clones, 84% recorded once. This CDR3 contains 16 residues. The TCR comes from a man between 60 and 70 years old with active or convalescent COVID-19. Sequenced sample: peripheral blood. V usage is TRBV12-2 and J usage is TRBJ2-7; the table's TRBD2 call for D was not verified on the DNA. TRBV12-2 is a pseudogene locus. The CDR3 DNA reads TGTGCAAGTCGCTTAGCGTCGGGGAGGGGAGGGTACGAGCAGTACGTC. Protein: CASRLASGRGGYEQYV.